This record covers a single T cell receptor (beta chain). As yet, its antigen is unknown. These data are taken from a study of T cell responses to AZD1222 COVID-19 vaccine. CDR3 length: 19 amino acids. CDR1 and CDR2 (germline): KGHDR, SFDVKD. V was pared by 4 bases and J by 0 bases, with 18 bases between. Study observations and caveats: Donors in the cohort were predominantly white British and more often female, and clonal diversity was possibly underestimated. As reported, nearly half of all spike-specific TCRs target variant regions that are unmutated. Among those given AZD1222, only six were seropositive at baseline.

The protocol was immunoSEQ multiplex PCR, while the TCRdb copy is restricted to in-frame clones and leaves out a portion. The data hold some 130,000 clones, with 90% to 95% observed a single time. The source was peripheral blood, collected on day 0 of AZD1222 vaccination. The TCR comes from an adult in good health. The genes are TRBV24-1 and TRBJ2-6, with D perhaps TRBD2 (6 bases). The CDR3 DNA follows: TGTGCCACCAGTGACCCCGGAGGGTCAGCGAGCTCTGGGGCCAACGTCCTGACTTTC. Protein: CATSDPGGSASSGANVLTF.